Given below is one T cell receptor (beta chain) in context. The antigen remains unidentified. Within the sample, other DNA sequences also encode this same CDR3. Sorted-subset replicate PCRs used 200 ng DNA, about 30,000 T cell genomes. Libraries were prepared by immunoSEQ multiplex PCR; TCRdb keeps only in-frame clonotypes and omits some of them. The repertoire has roughly 2.5 million clones, roughly nine tenths of them found once; the top ten carry around 0.14%. The data were taken from a study of shared clonotypes between healthy human individuals. Study-level results: A reduction in generation probabilities was seen for non-shared clonotypes relative to those shared by all four donors.

J gave up 0 bases and V 4 bases, and 4 bases lay outside the gene matches. This CDR3 spans 15 amino acids. CDR1 is SGHNT, CDR2 YYREEE, per germline (reference sequence). Specimen: naive CD4+ T cells sorted from blood. Subset: CD45RA+ positively selected. The receptor was isolated from a man younger than 30 in good health. The chain joins TRBV5-4 to TRBJ1-3; 7 bases are shared with TRBD1. The CDR3 loop is CASSPGQLSGNTIYF. Here the CDR3 DNA reads TGTGCCAGCAGCCCGGGACAGCTCTCTGGAAACACCATATATTTT.